Below, 9 T cell receptor beta chains from the same sample are listed, as sequenced in a study of T cells in women clearing cervical HPV infection. Sequencing used immunoSEQ multiplex PCR; TCRdb keeps in-frame clones, though not all of them. In all, the sample yields 40,000 or so clones. Sequencing input: blood buffy coat. The receptor set was obtained from a woman aged 18 to 75 with a cervical HPV16 infection that either progressed to CIN3+ or cleared (not recorded which).

Points on this clone: The CDR3 goes on 3 residues after the read ends, and that part is filled in from the germline J gene. The chain carries TRBV5-6 and TRBJ1-1, with 7 bases that match TRBD1. Germline CDR1 SGHDT, CDR2 YYEEEE. The CDR3 loop spans 15 amino acids. Trimming took 0 bases from V and 1 from J; bases not matched to a gene: 3. The chain's CDR3 is CASSLAWDRNTEAFF. The DNA read from the CDR3 is TGTGCCAGCAGCTTGGCGTGGGACAGGAACACTGAA.

As concerns this clone: At one end the junction does not follow the germline gene, possibly because of a read error. The observed sequence ends 3 residues before the CDR3 terminus, with the missing tail filled in from the germline J gene. The chain has TRBV2 and TRBJ1-1; D not resolved. CDR3 length: 14 amino acids. Looked up from germline, CDR1 is SNHLY and CDR2 is FYNNEI. Partial CDR3 DNA: TGTGCCAGCAGTGAAGCGCTAGAGAACACTAAA. This gives the protein CASSEALENTK. In full, the CDR3 reads CASSEALENTKAFF.

As for this clone: The sequenced fragment ends 3 residues before the CDR3 boundary, so the rest is inferred from the germline J gene. The rearrangement uses TRBV5-1 and TRBJ1-1; 11 bases match TRBD1. The J segment lost 4 bases and the V segment lost 0 bases, leaving 2 bases of the junction unmatched. This CDR3 is built from 15 residues. The germline V gene encodes CDR1 SGHRS and CDR2 YFSETQ. The part of the CDR3 DNA that was read is TGCGCCAGCAGCTTGGGGACAGGGGGCGGCACTGAA. It specifies CASSLGTGGGTE. The CDR3 reads in full as CASSLGTGGGTEAFF.

Note on this clone: The read ends 3 residues shy of where the CDR3 ends; the end is completed using the germline J gene. V gene TRBV5-1 combines with J gene TRBJ2-3, with 7 bases that match TRBD1. CDR1 SGHRS and CDR2 YFSETQ come from the germline V gene. The CDR3 contains 14 residues. CDR3 residues: CASSLGGGEQPQYF. The sequenced part of the CDR3 DNA is TGCGCCAGCAGCTTGGGAGGGGGCGAGCAGCCG. The full variable domain, with the rest looked up from reference TRBV5-1 and TRBJ2-3, is KAGVTQTPRYLIKTRGQQVTLSCSPISGHRSVSWYQQTPGQGLQFLFEYFSETQRNKGNFPGRFSGRQFSNSRSEMNVSTLELGDSALYLCASSLGGGEQPQYFGPGTRLTVL.

On this clone: The sequenced fragment ends 3 residues before the CDR3 boundary, so the rest is inferred from the germline J gene. This chain links TRBV19 with TRBJ2-4; 7 bases are shared with TRBD1. Germline CDR1 is LNHDA and CDR2 is SQIVND (reference sequence). This CDR3 spans 15 amino acids. CDR3: CASTLGQAEGYGQYF. CDR3 DNA, as far as it was read: TGTGCCAGTACTCTTGGACAGGCTGAAGGGTATGGT.

Comment on this clone: The read terminates 3 residues before the CDR3 end, so the remaining end is supplied by the germline J gene. Other DNA variants within this sample encode the same CDR3. This chain links TRBV5-1 with TRBJ1-3, with D possibly matching TRBD1 (5 bases). Germline V CDR1 and CDR2: SGHRS, YFSETQ. Trimming removed 4 bases from V and 0 bases from J, with 17 bases in between. CDR3 length: 17 residues. CDR3 bases read: TGCGCCAGCAGCCCCGGCGGGGGGGTCAGCTCTGGAAACACC. As protein: CASSPGGGVSSGNT. The full CDR3 is CASSPGGGVSSGNTIYF. Full variable domain (outside the CDR3, taken from reference TRBV5-1 and TRBJ1-3): KAGVTQTPRYLIKTRGQQVTLSCSPISGHRSVSWYQQTPGQGLQFLFEYFSETQRNKGNFPGRFSGRQFSNSRSEMNVSTLELGDSALYLCASSPGGGVSSGNTIYFGEGSWLTVV.

The CDR3 sequence is CASSLMGDRGYGYTF. The DNA read from the CDR3 is TGTGCCAGCAGTTTGATGGGGGACAGGGGCTATGGC. The rearrangement links TRBV12-3 or TRBV12-4 to TRBJ1-2, with TRBD1 identical over 10 bases. The read comes to an end 3 residues before the CDR3 does, leaving the germline J gene to fill in the end. The CDR3 runs to 15 residues. J gave up 4 bases and V 3 bases, and 5 bases lay outside the gene matches.

As for this clone: Sequencing ends 3 residues short of the CDR3 end; the germline J gene provides the rest. The chain carries TRBV20-1 and TRBJ2-7, with TRBD2 identical over 8 bases. This CDR3 region has 15 residues. Germline-derived CDR1 and CDR2 are DFQATT and SNEGSKA (reference sequence). V shed 0 bases, J shed 0 bases, and the junction held 4 bases outside the gene matches. The part of the CDR3 DNA that was read is TGCAGTGCTAGAGATTTCCTAGCGGGCTCCTACGAG. This gives the protein CSARDFLAGSYE. From start to end, the CDR3 is CSARDFLAGSYEQYF.

In the case of this clone: The read gets to within 3 residues of the CDR3 end, and the germline J gene fills in the rest. This chain links TRBV5-6 with TRBJ1-2; D unclear. Per germline, CDR1 SGHDT and CDR2 YYEEEE. There are 14 residues in the CDR3. The CDR3 loop is CASSFNKLPLGYTF. CDR3 bases read: TGTGCCAGCAGCTTTAATAAACTACCCCTCGGC.